What follows is one TCR beta chain and its context. The antigen is undetermined. Sequencing targeted TCR beta in blood CD8+ and CD4+ T cells. Negative magnetic isolation gave CD8+ and CD4+ cells; FACS enriched CD8+ TEMRA. The RNA input was 0.5 to 1 ug, and it was reverse transcribed with random hexamers. The method of amplification for TCR beta CDR3 was immunoSEQ multiplex PCR, covering 54 Vbeta and 13 Jbeta. TCRdb recomputed calls from the immunoSEQ multiplex PCR reads with MiXCR, one row per CDR3 protein. The sample has around 170,000 distinct CDR3 sequences, roughly nine tenths seen once. Trimming at V came to 4 bases and at J to 0 bases, leaving 7 bases not matched to a gene. The CDR3 sequence is 16 residues long. Germline loops: CDR1 LGHDT, CDR2 YNNKEL (reference sequence). The sample belongs to a study of CD8 T cells in Susac syndrome. Overall study results and limits: As acknowledged by the study, its TCR sequencing and HLA analysis included a relatively small number of individuals.

Sample: CD4+ T cells from PBMCs. This clonotype was obtained from a human donor in good health. The chain employs TRBV3-1 and TRBJ2-5; TRBD1 matches at 8 bases. DNA of the CDR3: TGTGCCAGCAGCCGGGGGACAGGCGCGTACCAAGAGACCCAGTACTTC. It specifies CASSRGTGAYQETQYF.